A selection of T cell receptor beta chains follows, all from one sample in a study of blood T cell repertoires in COVID-19. Only in-frame clones appear in the TCRdb table, and some are missing; sequencing was by immunoSEQ multiplex PCR. Of about 170,000 clones listed, roughly 88% are singletons. The material sequenced was peripheral blood. Receptors were obtained from a man aged 60-69 years who had recovered from COVID-19. The CDR3 runs from the conserved cysteine through the conserved F or W. A D gene is named only where the DNA matches it firmly. Expanded clones are given a class, and other clones once, few, many or no size at all.

TRBV7-6	TRBJ2-6	.	.	TGTGCCAGCAGCCCTAGCTCTGGGGCCAACGTCCTGACTTTC	CASSPSSGANVLTF
TRBV6-5	TRBJ1-1	.	.	TGTGCCAGCAGTTCAGACACTGAAGCTTTCTTT	CASSSDTEAFF
TRBV5-4	TRBJ2-7	once	TRBD1	TGTGCCAGCAGATTCCTACAACCGGGACAGGGGTCCTACGAGCAGTACTTC	CASRFLQPGQGSYEQYF
TRBV29-1	TRBJ2-7	once	TRBD1	TGCAGCGTTGAAGAGAGGGGGACAGGGGACTACGAGCAGTACTTC	CSVEERGTGDYEQYF
TRBV30	TRBJ2-7	.	.	TGTGCCTGGAGTTCCGACAGAGCCTACGAGCAGTACTTC	CAWSSDRAYEQYF
TRBV20-1	TRBJ2-5	.	TRBD1	TGCAGTGCTAGTGTCAGGGGGGAGACCCAGTACTTC	CSASVRGETQYF
TRBV4-1	TRBJ2-3	few	TRBD2	TGCGCCAGCAGCCAAGCCTTCGGCCGGGCTAGCGGAAACCGAGGGACAGATACGCAGTATTTT	CASSQAFGRASGNRGTDTQYF
TRBV4-3	TRBJ2-7	.	.	TGCGCCAGCAGCCAAGGGCCGTACTCCTACGAGCAGTACTTC	CASSQGPYSYEQYF
TRBV30	TRBJ1-2	.	TRBD1	TGTGCCTGGAGTGTAGGACAGGGAGTTAACTATGGCTACACCTTC	CAWSVGQGVNYGYTF
TRBV6-5	TRBJ2-1	.	TRBD2	TGTGCCAGCAGTTACGGCCTAGCGGGGGGCAATGAGCAGTTCTTC	CASSYGLAGGNEQFF
TRBV6-1	TRBJ1-1	once	.	TGTGCCAGCAGTGAAGGGTTTCGTGGGGACATGGCTGAAGCTTTCTTT	CASSEGFRGDMAEAFF
TRBV7-2	TRBJ1-2	.	TRBD1	TGTGCCAGCAGCCTTGGACAGGGGCTTGGCTACACCTTC	CASSLGQGLGYTF
TRBV6-5	TRBJ1-1	.	.	TGTGCCAGCAGTTACTCGATGTGGGAGTGGACTGAAGCTTTCTTT	CASSYSMWEWTEAFF
TRBV7-2	TRBJ2-1	.	TRBD2	TGTGCCAGCAGCCCGCTCGAGCGGGGGTACAATGAGCAGTTCTTC	CASSPLERGYNEQFF
TRBV19	TRBJ1-1	few	TRBD1	TGTGCCAGTAGTATGGGACAGGGGCGCACTGAAGCTTTCTTT	CASSMGQGRTEAFF
TRBV7-3	TRBJ2-2	.	TRBD2	TGTGCCAGCAGCTTAAAAGGGGGACTAGCCTCCGGGGAGCTGTTTTTT	CASSLKGGLASGELFF
TRBV7-2	TRBJ2-7	.	TRBD2	TGTGCCAGCAGCAGTAGGACTAGCGGGGGGGCAAGGGGCGAGCAGTACTTC	CASSSRTSGGARGEQYF
TRBV4-3	TRBJ2-2	.	.	TGCGCCAGCAGTCCTCCGGGTACGAACACCGGGGAGCTGTTTTTT	CASSPPGTNTGELFF
TRBV5-1	TRBJ1-3	.	TRBD1	TGCGCCAGCAGCTCCCGGACAGGGGCTGGAAACACCATATATTTT	CASSSRTGAGNTIYF
TRBV4-3	TRBJ2-5	.	TRBD1	TGCGCCAGCAGCGCGGGACAGGAGGCGGAGACCCAGTACTTC	CASSAGQEAETQYF
TRBV19	TRBJ1-3	.	.	TGTGCCAGTAAGAGCGCGGGAAACACCATATATTTT	CASKSAGNTIYF
TRBV5-1	TRBJ1-1	.	.	TGCGCCAGCAGTTTAAGAGAAGGGGGGAACACTGAAGCTTTCTTT	CASSLREGGNTEAFF
TRBV10-3	TRBJ1-6	once	.	TGTGCCATCAGTGAGTCAGGGGGAATTCTGAATAATTCACCCCTCCACTTT	CAISESGGILNNSPLHF
TRBV2	TRBJ2-3	.	.	TGTGCCAGCAGTCGAAAGGGGGATACTCCAGATACGCAGTATTTT	CASSRKGDTPDTQYF
TRBV3-1/TRBV3-2	TRBJ2-1	.	TRBD2	TGTGCCAGCAGCCAAGCCCCTGGGCGGGGGGATAATGAGCAGTTCTTC	CASSQAPGRGDNEQFF
TRBV6-2/TRBV6-3	TRBJ1-1	.	TRBD1	TGTGCCAGCAGTCGTGACAGGGAACTTTCAGCTTTCTTT	CASSRDRELSAFF
TRBV24-1	TRBJ1-2	.	.	TGTGCCACCAGTGAAACCGGGACACCCGGAAATGGCTACACCTTC	CATSETGTPGNGYTF
TRBV11-2	TRBJ1-3	once	.	TGTGCCAGCAGCCAACAGGGTTTCGCAAACACCATATATTTT	CASSQQGFANTIYF
TRBV6-5	TRBJ2-1	.	TRBD1	TGTGCCAGCAGTCCGACAGGGGACAATGAGCAGTTCTTC	CASSPTGDNEQFF
TRBV7-2	TRBJ1-2	.	TRBD1	TGTGCCAGCAGCCCTCAGGGGGGAAAGTATGGCTACACCTTC	CASSPQGGKYGYTF
TRBV19	TRBJ2-3	.	.	TGTGCCAGTAGTATAGGAGAACTCACTAGCACAGATACGCAGTATTTT	CASSIGELTSTDTQYF
TRBV5-4	TRBJ2-5	once	TRBD2	TGTGCCAGCTACCCAGCGGGGGGGACTCAAGAGACCCAGTACTTC	CASYPAGGTQETQYF
TRBV30	TRBJ1-5	.	.	TGTGCCTGGAGTGTAAAAGGGGGCAATCAGCCCCAGCATTTT	CAWSVKGGNQPQHF
TRBV6-5	TRBJ1-5	.	.	TGTGCCAGCACCGAGACAGGACCTCAGCCCCAGCATTTT	CASTETGPQPQHF
TRBV7-9	TRBJ1-2	.	.	TGTGCCAGCAGCTCGAGTGGCTACACCTTC	CASSSSGYTF
TRBV5-1	TRBJ2-3	few	TRBD2	TGCGCCAGCAGACTAGCGGGCTTCGGGGCAGATACGCAGTATTTT	CASRLAGFGADTQYF
TRBV7-9	TRBJ1-2	.	.	TGTGCCAGCAGCTTAGCCTACTATGGCTACACCTTC	CASSLAYYGYTF
TRBV3-1/TRBV3-2	TRBJ1-6	few	.	TGTGCCAGCAGTTATACAAGCAGGGATAATTCACCCCTCCACTTT	CASSYTSRDNSPLHF
TRBV7-2	TRBJ1-1	.	.	TGTGCCAGCAGCTTAGTGTCAGACCTCGGGACTGAAGCTTTCTTT	CASSLVSDLGTEAFF
TRBV18	TRBJ2-3	.	.	TGTGCCAGCTCACCACTCCTTAGCGGATCTAGCACAGATACGCAGTATTTT	CASSPLLSGSSTDTQYF
TRBV29-1	TRBJ2-5	.	.	TGCAGCGTTCTTAGGGGATTGGAGACCCAGTACTTC	CSVLRGLETQYF
TRBV7-2	TRBJ1-3	.	.	TGTGCCAGCAGCTTATCGTCAGGGGCAGGGGGAAACACCATATATTTT	CASSLSSGAGGNTIYF
TRBV11-2	TRBJ1-1	.	TRBD1	TGTGCCAGCAGACAGAAAGGGACAGGGGCCCTGTTT	CASRQKGTGALF
TRBV9	TRBJ1-2	.	.	TGTGCCAGCAGCGTAGCTCTGGGCCAGAGCGGTGGCTACACCTTC	CASSVALGQSGGYTF
TRBV29-1	TRBJ2-4	.	TRBD1	TGCAGCGGATGGGACAGGGGGTCCAAAAACATTCAGTACTTC	CSGWDRGSKNIQYF
TRBV7-7	TRBJ1-1	few	.	TGTGCTAGCAGCGGATGCAAGGGGAGGGCTGAAGCTTTCTTT	CASSGCKGRAEAFF
TRBV19	TRBJ2-1	few	.	TGTGCCAGTAGTAAGGGGCCTTACAATGAGCAGTTCTTC	CASSKGPYNEQFF
TRBV6-5	TRBJ2-6	.	.	TGTGCCAGCAGTTGGGCCGGGGCCAACGTCCTGACTTTC	CASSWAGANVLTF
TRBV10-3	TRBJ1-1	.	.	TGTGCCATCAGACAGACAGACAGGAACACTGAAGCTTTCTTT	CAIRQTDRNTEAFF
TRBV9	TRBJ2-5	.	.	TGTGCCAGCAGCCAGGCGGGGAGGGAGACCCAGTACTTC	CASSQAGRETQYF
TRBV30	TRBJ2-1	few	.	TGTGCCTGGAGTGTTAAGAGTCCTTTGGAGCAGTTCTTC	CAWSVKSPLEQFF
TRBV12-3/TRBV12-4	TRBJ1-5	once	TRBD1	TGTGCCAGCAGGGGGACAGGGAGTCAGCCCCAGCATTTT	CASRGTGSQPQHF
TRBV5-8	TRBJ2-6	.	TRBD2	TGTGCCAGCAGCTCCTATTGGGGAGGGGTAGGGGCCAACGTCCTGACTTTC	CASSSYWGGVGANVLTF
TRBV6-5	TRBJ1-5	.	TRBD1	TGTGCCAGCAGCCCCACAGGGGGCTTCCAGCCCCAGCATTTT	CASSPTGGFQPQHF